Below are 25 T cell receptor beta chains sequenced from a single sample in a study of shared clonotypes between healthy human individuals. TCRdb's copy holds only in-frame clones and misses some; the assay was immunoSEQ multiplex PCR. The repertoire holds some 2 million clones, with about 95% as singletons. The sample consisted of naive CD4+ T cells sorted from blood. As to subset: CD45RA+ positively selected. The receptors were sampled from a man younger than 30 in good health.

The chain joins TRBV2 to TRBJ2-3, with a tentative D call TRBD1 (5 bases). Germline V gene sequence: CDR1 SNHLY, CDR2 FYNNEI. V was cut by 7 bases and J by 1 base, with 15 bases left in between. CDR3 length: 15 amino acids. The CDR3 spells CASTIQGGGTDTQYF. In DNA, the CDR3 is TGTGCCAGCACGATTCAGGGTGGCGGCACAGATACGCAGTATTTT.

J is TRBJ2-5 and V is TRBV15, with a possible D match to TRBD1 (6 bases). Between the trimmed V and J ends, which lost 1 base and 5 bases, there was a span of 11 bases. Per germline, CDR1 LNHNV and CDR2 YYDKDF (reference sequence). The CDR3 totals 14 residues. The CDR3 DNA reads TGTGCCACCAGCAGAGCTGGGGGCTGGGAGACCCAGTACTTC. Translation gives CATSRAGGWETQYF.

The CDR3 is CASSIEGTGIIFEQYF. CDR3 in DNA: TGTGCCAGTAGTATAGAGGGGACAGGCATCATCTTCGAGCAGTACTTC. The chain recombines TRBV19 with TRBJ2-7; the match to TRBD1 covers 8 bases. The CDR3 loop spans 16 amino acids. Unmatched junction bases numbered 10, after V lost 0 bases and J lost 6 bases. Germline CDR1 reads LNHDA; CDR2 reads SQIVND (reference sequence).

This chain links TRBV6-5 with TRBJ1-4; D gene unclear. Trimming shortened V by 3 bases and J by 6 bases, and 17 bases separated the two germline ends. Looked up from germline, CDR1 is MNHEY and CDR2 is SVGAGI. The CDR3 spans 16 residues. The CDR3 sequence is CASSYRQTKHHEKLFF. As DNA, the CDR3 is TGTGCCAGCAGTTATAGGCAGACGAAACATCATGAAAAACTGTTTTTT.

The CDR3, as DNA: TGTGCCAGCAGCCTAGGGGAGGTTGAGGCCGGGGAGCTGTTTTTT. Translation: CASSLGEVEAGELFF. The rearrangement links TRBV2 to TRBJ2-2; tentatively, D is TRBD2 (6 bases). This CDR3 comprises 15 residues. Trimming removed 6 bases at V and 6 bases at J, with 17 bases between. The germline gives CDR1 SNHLY, CDR2 FYNNEI.

The V and J genes are TRBV10-3 and TRBJ1-5; 9 bases fit TRBD1. Losses at the gene ends were 6 bases for V and 1 base for J; bases not matched to a gene: 1. Germline CDR1 reads ENHRY; CDR2 reads SYGVKD. This CDR3 has 14 residues. The CDR3 region has the DNA TGTGCCATCAGGGGACAGGGAAGCAATCAGCCCCAGCATTTT. Protein: CAIRGQGSNQPQHF.

The rearrangement uses TRBV30 and TRBJ2-7; D is ambiguous. Trimming removed 3 bases at V and 3 bases at J, with 6 bases between. Germline V gives CDR1 GTSNPN, CDR2 SVGIG (reference sequence). This CDR3 has 11 amino acids. This chain's CDR3 is CAWRVHYEQYF. The CDR3 DNA reads as TGTGCCTGGAGGGTGCACTACGAGCAGTACTTC.

On this clone: Other DNA sequences within the sample encode an identical CDR3. The chain links TRBV18 to TRBJ2-7; TRBD1 or TRBD2 may be the D gene (7 bases each). The CDR3 totals 14 residues. Per germline, CDR1 KGHSH and CDR2 LQKENI. V was trimmed by 1 base and J by 6 bases, leaving 13 bases between them. As DNA, the CDR3 is TGTGCCAGCTCACCACGGCAGGGGGAGGGCGAGCAGTACTTC. It specifies CASSPRQGEGEQYF. Together with reference TRBV18 and TRBJ2-7, the CDR3 gives the full variable domain: NAGVMQNPRHLVRRRGQEARLRCSPMKGHSHVYWYRQLPEEGLKFMVYLQKENIIDESGMPKERFSAEFPKEGPSILRIQQVVRGDSAAYFCASSPRQGEGEQYFGPGTRLTVT.

The gene calls are TRBV13 and TRBJ2-2, with 7 nucleotides matching TRBD2. The CDR3 contains 17 residues. The germline gives CDR1 PRHDT, CDR2 FYEKMQ (reference sequence). V dropped 0 bases and J dropped 4; count of bases not matched to a gene: 8. CDR3 in DNA: TGTGCCAGCAGCTTAGGCCCGGCGGGAGAAGGCACCGGGGAGCTGTTTTTT. As protein: CASSLGPAGEGTGELFF.

The rearrangement uses TRBV20-1 and TRBJ1-4, with a weak D call TRBD1 (5 bases). V lost 4 bases and J 7 bases, leaving 7 bases between the germline ends. Germline CDR1 reads DFQATT; CDR2 reads SNEGSKA (reference sequence). This CDR3 region has 11 residues. CDR3 amino acids: CSATGSEKLFF. DNA of the CDR3: TGCAGTGCTACAGGGAGTGAAAAACTGTTTTTT.

V is TRBV6-1 and J is TRBJ2-7; 8 bases agree with TRBD1. Germline loops: CDR1 MNHNS, CDR2 SASEGT. There are 14 residues in the CDR3. The J segment lost 3 bases and the V segment lost 4 bases, leaving 5 bases of the junction unmatched. The CDR3 sequence: CASSATDRGYEQYF. DNA of the CDR3: TGTGCCAGCAGTGCAACCGACAGGGGCTACGAGCAGTACTTC.

The chain combines TRBV19 with TRBJ1-2; the D is unclear. The CDR3 is 16 amino acids. Looked up from germline, CDR1 is LNHDA and CDR2 is SQIVND (reference sequence). V lost 9 bases to trimming and J lost 0 bases, with 20 bases between them. Written as DNA, the CDR3 is TGTGCCAGCACCCCGACAAACCACCCATCTAACTATGGCTACACCTTC. The encoded protein is CASTPTNHPSNYGYTF.

V gene TRBV5-1 combines with J gene TRBJ1-1, with 7 positions matching TRBD1. The ends lost 2 bases at V and 3 bases at J; junction bases unmatched: 10. Looked up from germline, CDR1 is SGHRS and CDR2 is YFSETQ. This CDR3 is built from 16 residues. The CDR3 DNA reads TGCGCCAGCAGCTTTAATATACAGGGGAGGGACACTGAAGCTTTCTTT. Its protein is CASSFNIQGRDTEAFF.

This clone is a singleton in its sample. V usage is TRBV30 and J usage is TRBJ2-1; 7 positions agree with TRBD2. V gave up 5 bases and J gave up 4 bases; unmatched junction bases: 5. This CDR3 spans 13 amino acids. The germline V gene encodes CDR1 GTSNPN and CDR2 SVGIG (reference sequence). The CDR3 sequence: CAWSLGLYNEQFF. In nucleotides, the CDR3 is TGTGCCTGGTCCCTGGGACTATACAATGAGCAGTTCTTC. The full variable domain, completed using reference TRBV30 and TRBJ2-1, is SQTIHQWPATLVQPVGSPLSLECTVEGTSNPNLYWYRQAAGRGLQLLFYSVGIGQISSEVPQNLSASRPQDRQFILSSKKLLLSDSGFYLCAWSLGLYNEQFFGPGTRLTVL.

The CDR3 DNA reads TGTGCCTGGAAGGGGAGACCGCTCTATGGCTACACCTTC. Its translation is CAWKGRPLYGYTF. The chain has TRBV30 and TRBJ1-2; a weak D match, TRBD1 (5 bases). This CDR3 has 13 amino acids. The V gene's germline CDR1 is GTSNPN and CDR2 SVGIG (reference sequence). Deletions cut 4 bases from V and 4 bases from J, with 13 bases between. The full variable domain, its missing parts supplied by reference TRBV30 and TRBJ1-2, is SQTIHQWPATLVQPVGSPLSLECTVEGTSNPNLYWYRQAAGRGLQLLFYSVGIGQISSEVPQNLSASRPQDRQFILSSKKLLLSDSGFYLCAWKGRPLYGYTFGSGTRLTVV.

This sequence joins TRBV10-3 and TRBJ2-1; D may be TRBD1 (5 bases). Trimming took off 0 bases at V and 10 bases at J, with 7 bases between the two ends. The CDR3 loop spans 12 amino acids. In germline, CDR1 is ENHRY, CDR2 SYGVKD. The CDR3 DNA sequence: TGTGCCATCAGTGAGTCGAGACAGGAGCAGTTCTTC. Translation gives CAISESRQEQFF.

The table lists this clone with a count of one. The chain has TRBV28 and TRBJ1-4; D unresolved. The CDR3 length is 13 residues. Deletions cut 1 base from V and 4 bases from J, with 4 bases between. Per germline, CDR1 MDHEN and CDR2 SYDVKM. CDR3 sequence (DNA): TGTGCCAGCAGTTTATACGTTAATGAAAAACTGTTTTTT. It yields the protein CASSLYVNEKLFF.

This chain joins TRBV6-5 and TRBJ2-7, with D maybe TRBD2 (6 bases). V dropped 2 bases and J dropped 4 bases, with 18 bases sitting between them. The CDR3 is 16 amino acids. Germline V gives CDR1 MNHEY, CDR2 SVGAGI. The CDR3 DNA follows: TGTGCCAGCAGTTACAGGGGTCAGCGGGCGGTATACGAGCAGTACTTC. Amino acids: CASSYRGQRAVYEQYF.

This clone was recorded once. The genes are TRBV6-5 and TRBJ2-2; TRBD1 is a possible D gene (6 bases). The germline CDR1 and CDR2 sequences are MNHEY and SVGAGI. The CDR3 covers 15 residues. V dropped 6 bases and J dropped 2 bases, with 13 bases sitting between them. This CDR3 is CASSRGQLNTGELFF. The CDR3 nucleotides are TGTGCCAGCAGCCGAGGACAGTTAAACACCGGGGAGCTGTTTTTT.

This clone was seen once. The rearrangement links TRBV5-1 to TRBJ2-1, with 9 bases identical to TRBD1. The CDR3 has 20 amino acids. The trim removed 4 bases at V and 0 bases at J, leaving 17 bases unmatched. Germline V gene lookup returns CDR1 SGHRS and CDR2 YFSETQ. CDR3 loop: CASSPGTGKPTIGSYNEQFF. The CDR3 bases are TGCGCCAGCAGCCCCGGGACAGGGAAACCTACTATAGGCTCCTACAATGAGCAGTTCTTC.

V is TRBV7-3 and J is TRBJ1-5, with a weak D call TRBD1 (6 bases). This CDR3 spans 18 amino acids. CDR1 SGHTA and CDR2 FQGTGA come from the germline V gene. Trimming cost V 1 base and J 3 bases, with 19 bases left between them. The CDR3 bases are TGTGCCAGCAGCTTAATCGCGAAGACCAGGGGCACCAATCAGCCCCAGCATTTT. Translation gives CASSLIAKTRGTNQPQHF.

This clone was seen only once. This chain links TRBV30 with TRBJ1-4; 12 positions agree with TRBD1. The CDR3 has 15 amino acids. In germline, CDR1 is GTSNPN, CDR2 SVGIG (reference sequence). With 3 bases clipped from V and 10 bases from J, the junction kept 9 bases outside the gene matches. This CDR3 reads CAWSRGQGAVGKLFF. The CDR3 DNA reads TGTGCCTGGAGCAGGGGACAGGGGGCTGTAGGAAAACTGTTTTTT.

The rearrangement joins TRBV30 to TRBJ1-5, with D perhaps matching TRBD1 (6 bases). V was pared by 0 bases and J by 2 bases, with 11 bases between. Germline V gene sequence: CDR1 GTSNPN, CDR2 SVGIG (reference sequence). This CDR3 is built from 15 residues. The CDR3 DNA follows: TGTGCCTGGAGTGTACCGGGGGCTCGCAATCAGCCCCAGCATTTT. This translates into CAWSVPGARNQPQHF. Full variable domain (remainder filled in from reference TRBV30 and TRBJ1-5): SQTIHQWPATLVQPVGSPLSLECTVEGTSNPNLYWYRQAAGRGLQLLFYSVGIGQISSEVPQNLSASRPQDRQFILSSKKLLLSDSGFYLCAWSVPGARNQPQHFGDGTRLSIL.

The J gene is TRBJ2-7, the V gene TRBV27; the D gene is possibly TRBD1 (6 bases). The CDR3 contains 16 residues. V dropped 6 bases and J dropped 3 bases, with 21 bases sitting between them. Germline lookup yields CDR1 MNHEY and CDR2 SMNVEV (reference sequence). The CDR3 nucleotides read TGTGCCAGCAGCAACCTATACAGGGATCCCCTCTACGAGCAGTACTTC. Translation gives CASSNLYRDPLYEQYF.

The rearrangement links TRBV5-6 to TRBJ1-5, with D tentatively TRBD1 (5 bases). V was shortened by 3 bases and J by 7 bases, with 20 bases between the two germline ends. Per the germline V gene, CDR1 is SGHDT and CDR2 is YYEEEE. CDR3 length equals 16 residues. The CDR3 DNA reads TGTGCCAGCAGCTCCAAAGGGAACCAGGGTTTGCAGCCCCAGCATTTT. Its translation is CASSSKGNQGLQPQHF.